This TCR beta chain was recorded in a study of post-analysis software for immune sequencing data. About the research overall: Both relapsing-remitting and secondary progressive multiple sclerosis featured among the disease courses, as did progressive-relapsing multiple sclerosis.

Built from TCR beta cDNA, the libraries had unique molecular identifiers in them. Using its own MiXCR run on the PCR reads, TCRdb lists one record per CDR3 protein. The sample has roughly 650,000 distinct CDR3 sequences, 59% seen once. Details on this clonotype: The antigen is unknown. At one boundary the junction diverges from the germline segment, which might be a read error.

General study findings and limits: There were roughly five TRBV segments more frequent in patients than controls, and TRBV5-6, TRBV5-1 and TRBV20-1 were among them. Controls significantly exceeded multiple sclerosis patients in normalized Chao1 diversity. Strong co-clustering by F measure linked samples that shared a preparation batch.

The V gene's germline CDR1 is DFQATT and CDR2 SNEGSKA (reference sequence). The length of the CDR3 is 13 residues. The chain links TRBV20-1 to TRBJ2-1; D perhaps matches TRBD2 (5 bases). The receptor was isolated from a girl aged 2 to 9 with multiple sclerosis. The sequenced material came from blood. The CDR3 region is CGASMTSYNEQFF. CDR3 nucleotide sequence: TGCGGTGCTAGCATGACCTCCTACAATGAGCAGTTCTTC.